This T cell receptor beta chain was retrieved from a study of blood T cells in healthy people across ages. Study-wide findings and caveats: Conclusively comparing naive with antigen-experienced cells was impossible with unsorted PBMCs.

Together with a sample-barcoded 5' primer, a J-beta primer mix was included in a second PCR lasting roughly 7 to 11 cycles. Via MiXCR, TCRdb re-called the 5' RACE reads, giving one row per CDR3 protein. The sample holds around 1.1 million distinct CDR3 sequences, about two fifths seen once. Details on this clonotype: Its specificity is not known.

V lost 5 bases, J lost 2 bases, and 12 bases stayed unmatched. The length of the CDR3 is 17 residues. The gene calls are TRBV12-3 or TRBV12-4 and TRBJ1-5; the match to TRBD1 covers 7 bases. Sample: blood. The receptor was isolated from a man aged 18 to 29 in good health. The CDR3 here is CASSPRQGVMRNQPQHF. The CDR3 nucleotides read TGTGCCAGCAGTCCCCGACAGGGAGTCATGCGCAATCAGCCCCAGCATTTT.